This TCR beta chain was documented in a study of shared clonotypes between healthy human individuals. Study-level background: Three plates were used per donor for CD4 naive, three for CD4 memory, two for CD8 naive and one for CD8 memory.

Germline CDR1 SGHTA, CDR2 FQGNSA. The CDR3 spans 19 residues. Losses at the gene ends were 5 bases for V and 0 bases for J; bases not matched to a gene: 13. As regards this clone: What it binds is unknown.

Only in-frame clones appear in the TCRdb table, and some are missing; sequencing was by immunoSEQ multiplex PCR. The sample consists of 2,500,000 or so clones, over 85% of them appearing once. Findings and caveats of the study: Sorted-subset samples were not fully sequenced, rarefaction indicated. Clonotypes that were shared across a few donors made up 4% to 6% of naive CD4 clonotypes. Across subsets, estimated richness was generally greater for naive than for memory populations.

The sequencing input was naive CD4+ T cells sorted from blood. Subset specified: CD45RA+ positively selected. This TCR was sampled from a man aged 18 to 29 in good health. The chain combines TRBV7-2 with TRBJ2-6; 7 bases line up with TRBD1. The CDR3 bases are TGTGCCAGCAGCGCGACGAACAGGGGCCCTAACTCTGGGGCCAACGTCCTGACTTTC. It translates to CASSATNRGPNSGANVLTF. The variable domain in full, with the rest retrieved from reference TRBV7-2 and TRBJ2-6, is GAGVSQSPSNKVTEKGKDVELRCDPISGHTALYWYRQSLGQGLEFLIYFQGNSAPDKSGLPSDRFSAERTGGSVSTLTIQRTQQEDSAVYLCASSATNRGPNSGANVLTFGAGSRLTVL.